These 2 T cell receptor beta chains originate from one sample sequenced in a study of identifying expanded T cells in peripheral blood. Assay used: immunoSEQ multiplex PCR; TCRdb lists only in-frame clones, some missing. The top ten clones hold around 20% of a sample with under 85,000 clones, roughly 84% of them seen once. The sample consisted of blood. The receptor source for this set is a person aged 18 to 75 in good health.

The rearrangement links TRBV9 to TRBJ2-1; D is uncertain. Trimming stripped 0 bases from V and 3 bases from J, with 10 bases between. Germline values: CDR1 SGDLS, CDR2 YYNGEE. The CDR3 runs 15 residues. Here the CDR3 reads CASSVGGSYYNEQFF. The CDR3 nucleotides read TGTGCCAGCAGCGTAGGTGGTAGCTACTACAATGAGCAGTTCTTC. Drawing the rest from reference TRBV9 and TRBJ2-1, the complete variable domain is DSGVTQTPKHLITATGQRVTLRCSPRSGDLSVYWYQQSLDQGLQFLIQYYNGEERAKGNILERFSAQQFPDLHSELNLSSLELGDSALYFCASSVGGSYYNEQFFGPGTRLTVL.

CDR3 bases: TGTGCCAGCAGTGCTCTATCGGCTCTCAGCGCAGACGGCTACACCTTC. It encodes CASSALSALSADGYTF. V is TRBV6-1 and J is TRBJ1-2, with D hard to call. The germline gives CDR1 MNHNS, CDR2 SASEGT. The CDR3 is 16 amino acids. Trimming left V 4 bases short and J 8 bases short, with 23 bases between.